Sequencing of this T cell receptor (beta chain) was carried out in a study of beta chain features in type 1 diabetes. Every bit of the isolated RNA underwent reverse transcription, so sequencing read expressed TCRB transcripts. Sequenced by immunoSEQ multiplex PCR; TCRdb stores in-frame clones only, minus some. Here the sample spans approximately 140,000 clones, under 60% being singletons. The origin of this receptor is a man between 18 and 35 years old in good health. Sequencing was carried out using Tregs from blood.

The CDR3 coding sequence is TGTGCCAGCAGCCCCCTTGCTAGCGGGAGCTATGAGCAGTTCTTC. This translates into CASSPLASGSYEQFF. The V call is TRBV27, the J call TRBJ2-1; 10 bases align to TRBD2. The V segment lost 6 bases and the J segment 8 bases; nucleotides outside the gene matches: 10. Germline CDR1 MNHEY, CDR2 SMNVEV (reference sequence). The CDR3 runs to 15 residues.